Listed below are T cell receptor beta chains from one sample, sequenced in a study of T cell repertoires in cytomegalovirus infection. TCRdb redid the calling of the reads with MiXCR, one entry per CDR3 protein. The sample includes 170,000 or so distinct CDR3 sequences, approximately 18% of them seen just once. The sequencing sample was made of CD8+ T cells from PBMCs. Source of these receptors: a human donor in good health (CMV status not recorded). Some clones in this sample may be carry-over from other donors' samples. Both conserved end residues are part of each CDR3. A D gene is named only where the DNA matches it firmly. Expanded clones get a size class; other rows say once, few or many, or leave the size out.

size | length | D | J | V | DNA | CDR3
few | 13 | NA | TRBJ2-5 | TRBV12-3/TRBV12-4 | TGTGCCAGCATCCCCGAGGGACAAGAGACCCAGTACTTC | CASIPEGQETQYF
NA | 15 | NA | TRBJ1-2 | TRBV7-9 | TGTGCCAGCAACAAGGACCTGGAATCAGTCTATGGCTACACCTTC | CASNKDLESVYGYTF
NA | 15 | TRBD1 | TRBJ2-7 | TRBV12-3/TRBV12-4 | TGTGCCAGCAGAAGACGGGACAGGGGGCTGGACGAGCAGTACTTC | CASRRRDRGLDEQYF
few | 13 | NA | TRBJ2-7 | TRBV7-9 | TGTGCCAGCAGCGTCAGGGGCTTGAACGAGCAGTACTTC | CASSVRGLNEQYF
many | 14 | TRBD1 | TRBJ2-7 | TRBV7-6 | TGTGCCAGCAGCCTACAGGGGGCTCGGTACGAGCAGTACTTC | CASSLQGARYEQYF
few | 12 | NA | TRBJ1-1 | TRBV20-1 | TGCAGTTCCTTCGGGAGGAACACTGAAGCTTTCTTT | CSSFGRNTEAFF
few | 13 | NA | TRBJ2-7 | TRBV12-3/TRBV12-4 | TGTGCCAGCAAGTTGGGACGACTGGGCGAGCAGTACTTC | CASKLGRLGEQYF
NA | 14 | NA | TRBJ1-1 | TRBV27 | TGTGCCAGCTTACCAGGGTTGATGAACACTGAAGCTTTCTTT | CASLPGLMNTEAFF
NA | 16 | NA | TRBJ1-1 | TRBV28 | TGTGCCAGCAGCTTCCGGGACCCCGGACCTGACACTGAAGCTTTCTTT | CASSFRDPGPDTEAFF
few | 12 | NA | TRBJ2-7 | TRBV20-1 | TGCAGTGCTAGGCCCGGGACCGCCGAGCAGTACTTC | CSARPGTAEQYF
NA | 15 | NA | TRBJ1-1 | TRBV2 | TGTGCCAGCATCTCATGGGCAGGGGAGAACACTGAAGCTTTCTTT | CASISWAGENTEAFF
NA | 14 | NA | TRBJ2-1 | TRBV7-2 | TGTGCCAGCAGCTTACGACAAATCTACAATGAGCAGTTCTTC | CASSLRQIYNEQFF
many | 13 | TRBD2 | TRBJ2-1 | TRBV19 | TGTGCCAGTAGTATGGGACTAGCCAATGAGCAGTTCTTC | CASSMGLANEQFF
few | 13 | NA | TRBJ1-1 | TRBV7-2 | TGTGCCAGCAGCTTAAGTAGTGGTTCTGAAGCTTCCTTT | CASSLSSGSEASF
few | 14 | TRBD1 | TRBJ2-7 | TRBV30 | TGTGCCTGGAGTTACGGACAGGATACCTACGAGCAGTACTTC | CAWSYGQDTYEQYF
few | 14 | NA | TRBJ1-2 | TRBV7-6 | TGTGCCAGCAGCCCGGATGACGCCCGGAGGGGCTACACCTTC | CASSPDDARRGYTF
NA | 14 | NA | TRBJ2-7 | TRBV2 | TGTGCCAGCACGGAGGACAGCAAGACCTACGAGCAGTACTTC | CASTEDSKTYEQYF
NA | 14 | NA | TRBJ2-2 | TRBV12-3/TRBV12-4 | TGTGCCAGCAGTTTAGCTGACAGGCCCGGGGAGCTGTTTTTT | CASSLADRPGELFF
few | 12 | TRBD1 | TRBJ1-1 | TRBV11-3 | TGTGCCAGCAGCTTAGATAGGGGGCCAGCTTTCTTT | CASSLDRGPAFF
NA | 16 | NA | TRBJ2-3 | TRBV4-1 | TGCGCCAGCAGCCAAGAGAAAGGATATTCGGGAGATACGCAGTATTTT | CASSQEKGYSGDTQYF
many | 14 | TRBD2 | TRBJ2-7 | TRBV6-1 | TGTGCCAGCAGCCCGGGACGGGGGGCCTACGAGCAGTACTTC | CASSPGRGAYEQYF
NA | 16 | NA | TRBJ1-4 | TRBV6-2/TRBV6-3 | TGTGCCAGCAGCTACAAAGTGGAGTCGCCTAATGAAAAACTGTTTTTT | CASSYKVESPNEKLFF
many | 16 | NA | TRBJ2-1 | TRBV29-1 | TGCAGCGTTGAACCGCCTGGGCGGTCCTCCTACAATGAGCAGTTCTTC | CSVEPPGRSSYNEQFF
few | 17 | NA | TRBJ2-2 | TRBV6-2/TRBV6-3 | TGTGCCAGCCGTCTCGGACCTACGAGGTTGAACACCGGGGAGCTGTTTTTT | CASRLGPTRLNTGELFF
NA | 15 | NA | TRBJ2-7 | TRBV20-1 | TGCAGTGCTAGAGATCTCGAGACAGCCTACTACGAGCAGTACTTC | CSARDLETAYYEQYF
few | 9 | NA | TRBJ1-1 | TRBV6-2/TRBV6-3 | TGTGCCAGCGGTCCTGAAGCTTTCTTT | CASGPEAFF
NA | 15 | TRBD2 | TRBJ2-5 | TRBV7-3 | TGTGCCAGCAGCTATAGCGGGGGGGCGATTGAGACCCAGTACTTC | CASSYSGGAIETQYF
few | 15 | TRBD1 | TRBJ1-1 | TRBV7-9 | TGTGCCAGCAGCGGGCGACAGGGGTCGAACACTGAAGCTTTCTTT | CASSGRQGSNTEAFF
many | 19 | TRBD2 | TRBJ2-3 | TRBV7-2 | TGTGCCAGCAGCCCCTACCGGCGACTAGCGGGGTCGGGCACAGATACGCAGTATTTT | CASSPYRRLAGSGTDTQYF
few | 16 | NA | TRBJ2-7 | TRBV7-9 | TGTGCCAGCAGCATCGGAAACAGGGTGTGGTCCTACGAGCAGTACTTC | CASSIGNRVWSYEQYF
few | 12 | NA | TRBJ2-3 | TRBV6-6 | TGTGCCACCCTTATACTGCCAGATACGCAGTATTTT | CATLILPDTQYF
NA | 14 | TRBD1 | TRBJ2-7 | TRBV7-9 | TGTGCCAGCAGCTTAGAAGGGACAGACTACGAGCAGTACTTC | CASSLEGTDYEQYF
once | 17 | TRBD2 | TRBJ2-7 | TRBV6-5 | TGTGCCAGCAGTTACTCATGGCTAGCGGGGAGGATCTACGAGCAGTACTTC | CASSYSWLAGRIYEQYF
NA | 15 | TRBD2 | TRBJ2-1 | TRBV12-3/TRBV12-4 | TGTGCCAGCAGTGCACTAGCGGGGGGGCCGAATGAGCAGTTCTTC | CASSALAGGPNEQFF
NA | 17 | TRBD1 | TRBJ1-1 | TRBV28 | TGTGCCAGCAGTTCCCATCAGAGGAGGGGGCAGCACACTGAAGCTTTCTTT | CASSSHQRRGQHTEAFF
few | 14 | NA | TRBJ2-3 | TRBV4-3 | TGCGCCAGCAGCCAGGGTGGGGGCACAGATACGCAGTATTTT | CASSQGGGTDTQYF
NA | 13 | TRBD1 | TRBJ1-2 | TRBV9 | TGTGCCAGCAGCGCCGGGACAGGCGGCGGCTACACCTTC | CASSAGTGGGYTF
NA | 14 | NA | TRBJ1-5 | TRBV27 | TGTGCCAGCAGTTTCGGGGGCGCGGGTCAGCCCCAGCATTTT | CASSFGGAGQPQHF
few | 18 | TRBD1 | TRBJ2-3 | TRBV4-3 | TGCGCCAGCAGCCAAACGCCATGGACAGGGGCAGTCGCAGATACGCAGTATTTT | CASSQTPWTGAVADTQYF
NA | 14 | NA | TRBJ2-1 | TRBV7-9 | TGTGCCAGCAGCTTAGAACTAGAACAGAATGAGCAGTTCTTC | CASSLELEQNEQFF
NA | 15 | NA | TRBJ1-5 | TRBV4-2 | TGTGCCAGCAGCCAATTGGGGAATAGCAATCAGCCCCAGCATTTT | CASSQLGNSNQPQHF
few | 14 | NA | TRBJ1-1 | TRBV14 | TGTGCCAGCAGCCTGGCAGGGGAATGGACTGAAGCTTTCTTT | CASSLAGEWTEAFF
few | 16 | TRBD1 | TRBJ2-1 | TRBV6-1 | TGTGCCAGCAGTGAAATCGAGGGACAGGGACACAATGAGCAGTTCTTC | CASSEIEGQGHNEQFF
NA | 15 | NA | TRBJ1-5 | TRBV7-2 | TGTGCCAGCAGCTGGGCAGGCAGCAGCAATCAGCCCCAGCATTTT | CASSWAGSSNQPQHF
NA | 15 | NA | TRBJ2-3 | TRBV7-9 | TGTGCCAGCAGCTCTCCGGGGCCCTACACAGATACGCAGTATTTT | CASSSPGPYTDTQYF
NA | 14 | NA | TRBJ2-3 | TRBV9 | TGTGCCAGCAGCGTAGTCGGGGCCACAGATACGCAGTATTTT | CASSVVGATDTQYF
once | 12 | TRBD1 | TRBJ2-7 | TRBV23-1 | TGCGCCACCACGGAGAGGGGGCGCGAGCAGTACTTC | CATTERGREQYF
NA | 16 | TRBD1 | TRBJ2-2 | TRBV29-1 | TGCAGCGTTCCAGGACAGGGGGCGGGTAACACCGGGGAGCTGTTTTTT | CSVPGQGAGNTGELFF
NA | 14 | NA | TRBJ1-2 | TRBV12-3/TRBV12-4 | TGTGCCAGCAGGCTCCCGGGGGGGCTGTATGGCTACACCTTC | CASRLPGGLYGYTF
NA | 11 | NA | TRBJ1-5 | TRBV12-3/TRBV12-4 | TGTGCCAGCACCCCTGGTCAGCCCCAGCATTTT | CASTPGQPQHF